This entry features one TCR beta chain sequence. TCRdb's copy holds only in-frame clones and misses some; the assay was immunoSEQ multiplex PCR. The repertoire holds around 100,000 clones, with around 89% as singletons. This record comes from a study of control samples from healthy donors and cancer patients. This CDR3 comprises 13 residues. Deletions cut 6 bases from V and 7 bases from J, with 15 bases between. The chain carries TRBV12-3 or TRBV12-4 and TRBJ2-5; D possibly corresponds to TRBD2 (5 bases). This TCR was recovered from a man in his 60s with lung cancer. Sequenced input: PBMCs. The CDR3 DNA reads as TGTGCCAGCAGCAACTCCCTCGAGGGGACCCAGTACTTC. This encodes CASSNSLEGTQYF.